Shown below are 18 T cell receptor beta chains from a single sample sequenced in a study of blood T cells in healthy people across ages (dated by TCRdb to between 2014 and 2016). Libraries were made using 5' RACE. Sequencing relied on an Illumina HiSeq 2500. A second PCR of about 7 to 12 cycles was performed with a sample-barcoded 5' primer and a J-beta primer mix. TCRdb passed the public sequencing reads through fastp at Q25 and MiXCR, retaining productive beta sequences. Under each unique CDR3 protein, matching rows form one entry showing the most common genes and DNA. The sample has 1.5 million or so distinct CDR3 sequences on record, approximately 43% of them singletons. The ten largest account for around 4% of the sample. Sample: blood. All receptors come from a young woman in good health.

CDR3 in amino acids: CASSKHGGVNTGELFF. Here the CDR3 DNA reads TGTGCCAGCAGCAAACACGGGGGGGTGAACACCGGGGAGCTGTTTTTT. The rearrangement links TRBV9 to TRBJ2-2; TRBD2 aligns across 8 bases. CDR1 SGDLS and CDR2 YYNGEE come from the germline V gene. CDR3 length: 16 residues. V dropped 4 bases and J dropped 1; count of bases not matched to a gene: 6.

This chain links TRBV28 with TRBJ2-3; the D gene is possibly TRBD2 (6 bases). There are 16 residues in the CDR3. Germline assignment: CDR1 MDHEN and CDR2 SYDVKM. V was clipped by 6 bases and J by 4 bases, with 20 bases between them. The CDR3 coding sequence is TGTGCCAGCAGCCCCGGGGGAGTGGGAGAGGCAGATACGCAGTATTTT. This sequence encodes CASSPGGVGEADTQYF.

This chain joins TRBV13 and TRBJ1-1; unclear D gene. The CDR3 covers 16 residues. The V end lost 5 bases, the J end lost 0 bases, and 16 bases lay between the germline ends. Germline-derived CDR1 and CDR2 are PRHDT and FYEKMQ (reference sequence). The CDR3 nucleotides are TGTGCCAGCAGCGAAGACACCGGGGAGCTGAACACTGAAGCTTTCTTT. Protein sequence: CASSEDTGELNTEAFF.

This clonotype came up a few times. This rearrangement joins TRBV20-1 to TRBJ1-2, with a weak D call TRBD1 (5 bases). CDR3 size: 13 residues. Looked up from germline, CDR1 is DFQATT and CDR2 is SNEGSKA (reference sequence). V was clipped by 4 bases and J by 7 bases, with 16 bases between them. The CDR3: CSAIKGRSGGYTF. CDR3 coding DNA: TGCAGTGCTATAAAGGGGAGGTCGGGTGGCTACACCTTC.

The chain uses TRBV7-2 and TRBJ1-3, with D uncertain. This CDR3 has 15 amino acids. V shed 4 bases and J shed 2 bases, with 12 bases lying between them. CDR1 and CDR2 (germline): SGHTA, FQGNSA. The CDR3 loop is CASSSSPRPGNTIYF. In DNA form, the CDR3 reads TGTGCCAGCAGCTCTTCCCCGAGGCCTGGAAACACCATATATTTT.

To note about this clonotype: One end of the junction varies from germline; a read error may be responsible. CDR3 nucleotide sequence: TGTGCCAGCAGCTTAGGTCCCGCGGGACAGGGGATGAATGGCCACACCTTC. It is translated as CASSLGPAGQGMNGHTF. The rearrangement uses TRBV11-2 and TRBJ1-2, with 10 bases that match TRBD1. Germline V gene data show CDR1 as SGHAT and CDR2 as FQNNGV. The CDR3 covers 17 residues.

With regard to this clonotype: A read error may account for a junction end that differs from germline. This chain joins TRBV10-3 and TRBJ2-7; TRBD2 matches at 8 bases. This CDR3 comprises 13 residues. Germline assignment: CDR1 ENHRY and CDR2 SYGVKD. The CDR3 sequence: CAISGGLAYDQYF. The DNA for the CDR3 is TGTGCCATCAGCGGCGGACTAGCCTACGATCAGTACTTC.

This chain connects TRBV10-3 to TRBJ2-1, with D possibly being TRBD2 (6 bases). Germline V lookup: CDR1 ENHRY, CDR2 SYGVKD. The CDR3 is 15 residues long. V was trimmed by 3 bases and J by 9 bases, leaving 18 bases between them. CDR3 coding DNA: TGTGCCATCAGTGACACCTCTAGCGCGGGCGGTGAGCAGTTCTTC. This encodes CAISDTSSAGGEQFF.

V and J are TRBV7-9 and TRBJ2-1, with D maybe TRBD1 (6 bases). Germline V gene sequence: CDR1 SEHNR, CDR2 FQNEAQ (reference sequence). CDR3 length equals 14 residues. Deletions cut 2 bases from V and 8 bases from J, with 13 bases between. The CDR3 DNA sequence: TGTGCCAGCAGCTTACAGGGGTCCGAAGATGAGCAGTTCTTC. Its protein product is CASSLQGSEDEQFF. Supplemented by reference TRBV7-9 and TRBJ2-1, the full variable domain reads DTGVSQNPRHKITKRGQNVTFRCDPISEHNRLYWYRQTLGQGPEFLTYFQNEAQLEKSRLLSDRFSAERPKGSFSTLEIQRTEQGDSAMYLCASSLQGSEDEQFFGPGTRLTVL.

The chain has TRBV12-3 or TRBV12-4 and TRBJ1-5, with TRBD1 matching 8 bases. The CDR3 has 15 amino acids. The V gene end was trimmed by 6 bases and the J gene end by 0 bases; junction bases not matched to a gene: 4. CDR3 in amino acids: CASRTTGASNQPQHF. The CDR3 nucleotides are TGTGCCAGCAGAACGACAGGGGCTAGCAATCAGCCCCAGCATTTT.

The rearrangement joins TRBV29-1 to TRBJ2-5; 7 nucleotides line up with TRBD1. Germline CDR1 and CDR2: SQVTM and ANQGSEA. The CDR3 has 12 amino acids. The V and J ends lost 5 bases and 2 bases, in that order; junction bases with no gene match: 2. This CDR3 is CSVTGQQETQYF. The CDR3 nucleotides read TGCAGCGTTACGGGACAGCAAGAGACCCAGTACTTC. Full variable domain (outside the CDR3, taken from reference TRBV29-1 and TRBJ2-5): SAVISQKPSRDICQRGTSLTIQCQVDSQVTMMFWYRQQPGQSLTLIATANQGSEATYESGFVIDKFPISRPNLTFSTLTVSNMSPEDSSIYLCSVTGQQETQYFGPGTRLLVL.

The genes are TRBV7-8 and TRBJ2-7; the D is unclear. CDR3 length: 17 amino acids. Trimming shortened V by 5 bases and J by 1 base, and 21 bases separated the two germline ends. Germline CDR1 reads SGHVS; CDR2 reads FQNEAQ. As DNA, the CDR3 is TGTGCCAGCAGCAAACAGACAATGTTCGAACCTTCCTACGAGCAGTACTTC. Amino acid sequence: CASSKQTMFEPSYEQYF. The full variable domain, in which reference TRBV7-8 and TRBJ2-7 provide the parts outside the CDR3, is GAGVSQSPRYKVAKRGQDVALRCDPISGHVSLFWYQQALGQGPEFLTYFQNEAQLDKSGLPSDRFFAERPEGSVSTLKIQRTQQEDSAVYLCASSKQTMFEPSYEQYFGPGTRLTVT.

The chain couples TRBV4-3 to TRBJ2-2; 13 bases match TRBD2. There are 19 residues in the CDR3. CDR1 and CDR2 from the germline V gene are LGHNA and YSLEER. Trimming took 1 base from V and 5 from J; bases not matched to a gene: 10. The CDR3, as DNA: TGCGCCAGCAGCCAAGTAGTATCGGGACTAGCGGGAAATACCGGGGAGCTGTTTTTT. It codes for CASSQVVSGLAGNTGELFF.

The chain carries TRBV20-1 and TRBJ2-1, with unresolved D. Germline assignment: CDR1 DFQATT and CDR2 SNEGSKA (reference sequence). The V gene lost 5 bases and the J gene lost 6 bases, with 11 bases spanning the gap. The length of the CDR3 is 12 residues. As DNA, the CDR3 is TGCAGTGCTGGATCCTCGGGCAATGAGCAGTTCTTC. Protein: CSAGSSGNEQFF.

CDR3 nucleotide sequence: TGCAGTGCTAGCGCCCCCGGCGATGAGCAGTACTTC. Translated, it gives CSASAPGDEQYF. The chain is built from TRBV20-1 and TRBJ2-5, with unresolved D. The CDR3 covers 12 residues. V was trimmed by 3 bases and J by 11 bases, leaving 16 bases between them. In germline, CDR1 is DFQATT, CDR2 SNEGSKA (reference sequence).

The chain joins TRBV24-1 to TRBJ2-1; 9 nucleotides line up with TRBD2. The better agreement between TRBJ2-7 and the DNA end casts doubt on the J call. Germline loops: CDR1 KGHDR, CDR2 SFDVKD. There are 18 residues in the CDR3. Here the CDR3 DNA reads TGTGCCACCAGTGATGCTAACGTGCGGGAGGGGCTGTACAATGAGCAGTACTTC. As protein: CATSDANVREGLYNEQYF.

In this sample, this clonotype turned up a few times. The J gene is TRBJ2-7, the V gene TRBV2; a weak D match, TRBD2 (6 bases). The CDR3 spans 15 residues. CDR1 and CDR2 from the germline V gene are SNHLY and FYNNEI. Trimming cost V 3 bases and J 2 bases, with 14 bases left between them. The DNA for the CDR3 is TGTGCCAGCAGTGAGGTTGGCGGGGATGCCTACGAGCAGTACTTC. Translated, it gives CASSEVGGDAYEQYF.

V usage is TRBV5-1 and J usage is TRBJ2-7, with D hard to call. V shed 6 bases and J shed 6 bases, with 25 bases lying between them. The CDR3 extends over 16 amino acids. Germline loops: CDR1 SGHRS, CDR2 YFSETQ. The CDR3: CASTRDSHQLRPEQYF. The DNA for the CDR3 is TGCGCCAGCACCCGAGACTCGCACCAGCTACGACCCGAGCAGTACTTC.